What follows is one T cell receptor beta chain and its context. Between the trimmed V and J ends, which lost 5 bases and 4 bases, there was a span of 14 bases. Germline V gene data show CDR1 as LNHDA and CDR2 as SQIVND (reference sequence). This CDR3 has 14 residues. This record belongs to a study of blood T cell repertoires in COVID-19. Repertoires were generated with immunoSEQ multiplex PCR, while TCRdb's copy carries only in-frame clones and drops some. Among 250,000 to 300,000 clones listed, around 83% were seen once. The TCR originated in an elderly man with acute or convalescent COVID-19. The chain links TRBV19 to TRBJ1-2; TRBD1 might be the D (5 bases). Source material: peripheral blood. The CDR3 nucleotides read TGTGCCAGTAGTCCAACGACCGACAGCTATGGCTACACCTTC. Its protein product is CASSPTTDSYGYTF.